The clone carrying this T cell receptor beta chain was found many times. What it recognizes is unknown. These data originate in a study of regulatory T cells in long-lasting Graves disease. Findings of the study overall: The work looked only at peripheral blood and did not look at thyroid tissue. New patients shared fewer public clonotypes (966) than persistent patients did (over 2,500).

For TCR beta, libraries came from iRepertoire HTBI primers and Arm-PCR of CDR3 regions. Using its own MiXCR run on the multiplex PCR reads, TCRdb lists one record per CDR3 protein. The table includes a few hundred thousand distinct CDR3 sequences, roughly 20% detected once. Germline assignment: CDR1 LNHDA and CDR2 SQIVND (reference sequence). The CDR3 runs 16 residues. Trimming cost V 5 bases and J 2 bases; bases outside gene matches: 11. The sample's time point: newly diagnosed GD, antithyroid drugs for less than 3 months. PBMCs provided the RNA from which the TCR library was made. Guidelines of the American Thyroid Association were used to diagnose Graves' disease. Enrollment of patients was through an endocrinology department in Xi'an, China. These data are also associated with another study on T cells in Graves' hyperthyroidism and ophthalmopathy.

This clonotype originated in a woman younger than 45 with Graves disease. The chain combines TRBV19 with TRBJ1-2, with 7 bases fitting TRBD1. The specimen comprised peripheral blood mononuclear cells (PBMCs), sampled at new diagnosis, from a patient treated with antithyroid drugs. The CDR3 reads CASSPAGTDFNYGYTF. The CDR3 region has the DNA TGTGCCAGTAGTCCGGCTGGGACAGACTTCAACTATGGCTACACCTTC. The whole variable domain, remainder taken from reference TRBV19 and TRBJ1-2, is DGGITQSPKYLFRKEGQNVTLSCEQNLNHDAMYWYRQDPGQGLRLIYYSQIVNDFQKGDIAEGYSVSREKKESFPLTVTSAQKNPTAFYLCASSPAGTDFNYGYTFGSGTRLTVV.